This T cell receptor beta chain was documented in a study of patients and donors after allogeneic stem cell transplantation (dated by TCRdb to 2018 to 2021). Library preparation was by RT-PCR. The sequencer was a NextSeq 550. Using fastp trimming at Q25 and MiXCR clonotype assembly, TCRdb reanalyzed the public sequencing data and kept in-frame beta chains. Every CDR3 protein is listed once, alongside the most common genes and DNA of its rows. Present in this sample are 200,000 to 250,000 distinct CDR3 sequences, 12% to 15% of which were seen just once. The biggest ten clones account for 11% of the sample. V gives up 6 bases and J gives up 3 bases, and the segment between their germline ends measures 5 bases. The germline V gene encodes CDR1 MNHEY and CDR2 SVGEGT. The CDR3 measures 12 amino acids from cysteine to phenylalanine. Only the CDR3 DNA is retained, 36 bases long and in frame from the first base.

This clonotype was detected ten times or more. This clone's antigen is unknown. Base qualities are not provided; no much larger clone lies one nucleotide away. The source material was blood, either unsorted or a sorted T cell fraction (not recorded which). Here the chain combines TRBV6-2 or TRBV6-3 and TRBJ2-2, with no reliable assignment of the D segment. The sequence derives from a human donor who was either an allogeneic HSCT recipient or a stem cell or donor lymphocyte infusion donor (not recorded which). It is not recorded whose cells these are; they may come from a transplant donor. The CDR3 corresponds to CASRVYTGELFF. The DNA reads TGTGCCAGCAGGGTCTACACCGGGGAGCTGTTTTTT.